This TCR beta chain was found in a study of T cells in tuberculosis. Some clones are missing from TCRdb's copy, which holds only in-frame ones; the method was immunoSEQ multiplex PCR. The sample holds some 28,000 clones, 90% seen once. Trimming stripped 0 bases from V and 3 bases from J, with 13 bases between. Per the germline V gene, CDR1 is SGHDT and CDR2 is YYEEEE. The CDR3 spans 16 residues. This receptor was obtained from a donor aged 10-29 years with latent tuberculosis or without tuberculosis infection. The sequenced sample was PBMCs. This sequence joins TRBV5-6 and TRBJ2-1; D might be TRBD1 (6 bases). The CDR3 DNA follows: TGTGCCAGCAGCTTGGTGTCGGTAGGGGGCTACAATGAGCAGTTCTTC. Residues: CASSLVSVGGYNEQFF.